This TCR beta chain derives from a study of T cell changes during pregnancy in multiple sclerosis. The table lists this clone with a few counts. TCRdb's copy holds only in-frame clones and misses some; the assay was immunoSEQ multiplex PCR. The sample carries some 52,000 clones, roughly 92% recorded once. V gave up 1 base and J gave up 5 bases, with 9 bases separating them. Germline CDR1 and CDR2: MNHNS and SASEGT. The CDR3 contains 13 residues. The TCR was taken from a female donor with multiple sclerosis, enrolled in a pregnancy study. The sample was CD4+ T cells from peripheral blood mononuclear cells, taken in the third trimester of pregnancy. The chain carries TRBV6-1 and TRBJ2-7, with a weak D call TRBD2 (6 bases). CDR3 DNA: TGTGCCAGCAGTGAAGGGGGAGGAGACGAGCAGTACTTC. Encoded protein: CASSEGGGDEQYF.